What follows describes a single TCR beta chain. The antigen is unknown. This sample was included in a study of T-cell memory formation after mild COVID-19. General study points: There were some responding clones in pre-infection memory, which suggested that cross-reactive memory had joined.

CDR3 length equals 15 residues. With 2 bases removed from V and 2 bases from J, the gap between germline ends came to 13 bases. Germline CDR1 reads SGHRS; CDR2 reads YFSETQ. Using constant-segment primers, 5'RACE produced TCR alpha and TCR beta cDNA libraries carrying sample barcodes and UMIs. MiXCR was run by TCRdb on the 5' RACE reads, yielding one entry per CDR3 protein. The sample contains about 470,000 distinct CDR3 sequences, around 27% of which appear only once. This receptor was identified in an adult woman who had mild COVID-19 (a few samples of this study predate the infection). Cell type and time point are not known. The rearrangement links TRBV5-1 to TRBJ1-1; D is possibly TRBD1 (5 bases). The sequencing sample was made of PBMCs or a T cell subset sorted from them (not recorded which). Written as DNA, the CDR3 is TGCGCCAGCAGCTTAGCTCTCGGGGCTAACACTGAAGCTTTCTTT. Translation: CASSLALGANTEAFF.